This T cell receptor (beta chain) was observed in a study of Ad26.COV2.S vaccination and SARS-CoV-2 variants. Whole-study results and caveats: Recipients of either vaccine or placebo displayed similar breadth of non-spike TCRs.

Treatment meaning: roughly 19 received Ad26.COV2.S at low or high dose, single or two shots; several received placebo; per-sample allocation not given. Samples analyzed were those drawn on day 63 after the first vaccine or placebo injection. In germline, CDR1 is MGHRA, CDR2 YSYEKL. J was trimmed by 3 bases and V by 0 bases; bases with no gene match: 9. The CDR3 runs to 17 residues. The repertoire was sequenced with immunoSEQ multiplex PCR; TCRdb's copy has only in-frame clones and lacks some. The repertoire includes about 400,000 clones, 70% to 90% of them detected once, and about 3.5% sits in the top ten. As to this clone: Its antigen is not identified.

The receptor's source is a person aged 18 to 65 who received the Ad26.COV2.S COVID-19 vaccine or a placebo. The chain links TRBV4-1 to TRBJ2-3; 7 bases align to TRBD2. Sequencing used peripheral blood, obtained in a trial of Ad26.COV2.S vaccine versus placebo. The CDR3 spells CASSQDPAGVGTDTQYF. The CDR3 DNA reads TGCGCCAGCAGCCAAGATCCCGCGGGGGTGGGGACAGATACGCAGTATTTT.